The source of this T cell receptor beta chain is a study of T cell repertoires in cytomegalovirus infection (dated by TCRdb to about 2019). Study-level background: Because public TCR beta signatures pointed to carriage of CMV infection together with the matching HLA type, the HLA type of each donor mattered for the analysis.

Regarding this clonotype: Its target antigen remains unknown. The junction departs from the called germline gene at one end, perhaps through a read error.

Summary of the overall study and its limitations: Carriers of CMV infection plus the relevant HLA type were discriminated by the cumulative frequency of public TCR beta family members in the study cohort and in an independent roughly 380-donor cohort. The ex vivo response was dominated by HLA-C-restricted CMV-specific TCR beta clonotypes, which also provided the single most frequent clonotype in two of eight donors.

Sequenced using an Illumina HiSeq 1500. Through fastp at Q25 and MiXCR, TCRdb rebuilt clones from the public reads, retaining in-frame beta chains. Entries are consolidated by CDR3 protein sequence, retaining the most common genes and DNA. The sample data list some 600,000 distinct CDR3 sequences, and 24% of these were observed just once. Jointly, the top ten make up 6.5% to 10% of the sample. Sequenced material: CD8+ T cells from PBMCs. This TCR was recovered from a human donor in good health (CMV status not recorded). Some clones in this sample may be carry-over from other donors' samples.

The CDR3 loop reads CAGSLLRDRVNEQFF. The DNA reads TGTGCCGGCAGTTTACTCCGGGACAGGGTAAATGAGCAGTTCTTC. The chain joins TRBV28 to TRBJ2-1, with 9 central nucleotides matching TRBD1. Measured from the cysteine to the phenylalanine, the CDR3 is 15 residues long. Only the CDR3 region is kept as DNA, spanning 45 bases read in frame from base 1. The germline V gene specifies MDHEN as CDR1 and SYDVKM as CDR2.